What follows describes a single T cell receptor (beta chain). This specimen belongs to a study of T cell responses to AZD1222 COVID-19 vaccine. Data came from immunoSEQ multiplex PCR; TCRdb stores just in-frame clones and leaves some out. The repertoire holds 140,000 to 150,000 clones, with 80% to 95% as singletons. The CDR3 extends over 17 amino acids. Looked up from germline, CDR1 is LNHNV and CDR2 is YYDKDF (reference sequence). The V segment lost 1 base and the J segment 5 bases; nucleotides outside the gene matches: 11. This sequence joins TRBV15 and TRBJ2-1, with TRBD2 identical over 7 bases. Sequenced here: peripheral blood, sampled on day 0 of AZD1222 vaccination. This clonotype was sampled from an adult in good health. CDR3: CATSRGWREYRNNEQFF. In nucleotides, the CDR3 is TGTGCCACCAGCAGAGGGTGGCGGGAGTATCGAAACAATGAGCAGTTCTTC.